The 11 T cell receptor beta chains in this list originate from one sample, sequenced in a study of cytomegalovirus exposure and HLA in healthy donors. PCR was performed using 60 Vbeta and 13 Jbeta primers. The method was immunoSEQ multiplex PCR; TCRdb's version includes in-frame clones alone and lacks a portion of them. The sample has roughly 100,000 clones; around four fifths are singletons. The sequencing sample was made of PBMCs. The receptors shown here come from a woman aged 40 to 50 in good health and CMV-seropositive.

The DNA of the CDR3 is TGCGCCAGCAGCCGAAGACTAACTCATTCTAGCACAGATACGCAGTATTTT. Its protein is CASSRRLTHSSTDTQYF. This chain uses TRBV5-1 with TRBJ2-3; TRBD2 is a possible D gene (5 bases). The V gene lost 4 bases and the J gene lost 0 bases, with 18 bases spanning the gap. The CDR3 runs to 17 residues. The V gene's germline CDR1 is SGHRS and CDR2 YFSETQ.

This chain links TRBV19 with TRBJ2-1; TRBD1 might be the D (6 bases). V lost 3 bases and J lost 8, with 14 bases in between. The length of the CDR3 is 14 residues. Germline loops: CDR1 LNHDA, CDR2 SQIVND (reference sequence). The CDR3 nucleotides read TGTGCCAGTAGTATTGGTTGGGGGCCACATGAGCAGTTCTTC. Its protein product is CASSIGWGPHEQFF.

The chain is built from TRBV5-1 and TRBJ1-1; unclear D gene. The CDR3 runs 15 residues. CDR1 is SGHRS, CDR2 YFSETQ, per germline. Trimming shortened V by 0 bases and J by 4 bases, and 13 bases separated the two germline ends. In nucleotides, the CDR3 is TGCGCCAGCAGCTTGGTGGGAGGTGGGGTCACTGAAGCTTTCTTT. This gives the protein CASSLVGGGVTEAFF.

The DNA for the CDR3 is TGTGCCTGGACAGGGATTGGCTACACCTTC. This codes for CAWTGIGYTF. The chain carries TRBV30 and TRBJ1-2; the D gene is possibly TRBD1 (5 bases). The germline CDR1 and CDR2 sequences are GTSNPN and SVGIG (reference sequence). V lost 4 bases, J lost 7 bases, and 7 bases lay in between. The CDR3 contains 10 residues.

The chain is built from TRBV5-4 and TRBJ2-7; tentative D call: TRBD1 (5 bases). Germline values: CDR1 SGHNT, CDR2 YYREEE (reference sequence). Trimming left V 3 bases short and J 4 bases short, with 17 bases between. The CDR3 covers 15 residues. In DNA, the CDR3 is TGTGCCAGCAGCTCATTCCCCAGGGCCTGGTACGAGCAGTACTTC. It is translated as CASSSFPRAWYEQYF.

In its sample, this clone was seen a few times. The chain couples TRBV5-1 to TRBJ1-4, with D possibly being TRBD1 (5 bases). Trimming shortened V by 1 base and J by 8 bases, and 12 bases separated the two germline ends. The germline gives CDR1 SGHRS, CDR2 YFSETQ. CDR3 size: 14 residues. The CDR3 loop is CASSLSGGGEKLFF. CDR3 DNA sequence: TGCGCCAGCAGCTTGTCCGGGGGTGGCGAAAAACTGTTTTTT.

The CDR3: CASSLFIATGELFF. The CDR3 DNA reads TGTGCCAGCAGTTTATTTATAGCTACCGGGGAGCTGTTTTTT. The chain combines TRBV27 with TRBJ2-2; D is undetermined. Looked up from germline, CDR1 is MNHEY and CDR2 is SMNVEV (reference sequence). The CDR3 is 14 residues long. V lost 1 base and J lost 5, with 8 bases in between.

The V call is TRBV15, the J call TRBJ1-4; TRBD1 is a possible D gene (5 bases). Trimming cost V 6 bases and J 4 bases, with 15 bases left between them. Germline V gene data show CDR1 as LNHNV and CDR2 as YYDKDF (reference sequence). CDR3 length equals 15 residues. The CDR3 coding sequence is TGTGCCACCAGGGGGCAGGGTATTGGTAATGAAAAACTGTTTTTT. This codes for CATRGQGIGNEKLFF.

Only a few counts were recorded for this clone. The CDR3 is CASSLSMRGPRLSYEQYF. CDR3 nucleotide sequence: TGTGCCAGCAGCTTATCGATGCGGGGGCCTCGCTTATCCTACGAGCAGTACTTC. The J gene is TRBJ2-5, the V gene TRBV7-6; weak D call: TRBD2 (7 bases). The last part of the DNA fits TRBJ2-7 better; the J call may be wrong. Germline-derived CDR1 and CDR2 are SGHVS and FNYEAQ. The CDR3 is 18 amino acids.

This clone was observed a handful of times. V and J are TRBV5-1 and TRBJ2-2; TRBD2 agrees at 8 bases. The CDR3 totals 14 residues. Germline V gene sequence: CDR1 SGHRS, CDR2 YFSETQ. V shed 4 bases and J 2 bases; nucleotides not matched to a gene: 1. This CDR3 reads CASSTSGNTGELFF. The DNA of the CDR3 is TGCGCCAGCAGCACTAGCGGTAACACCGGGGAGCTGTTTTTT.

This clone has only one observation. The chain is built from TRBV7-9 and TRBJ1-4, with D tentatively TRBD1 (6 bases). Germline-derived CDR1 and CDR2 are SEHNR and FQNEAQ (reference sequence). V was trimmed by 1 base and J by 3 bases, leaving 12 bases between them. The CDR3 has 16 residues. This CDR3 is CASSLGTGRANEKLFF. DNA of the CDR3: TGTGCCAGCAGCTTAGGCACAGGGAGGGCTAATGAAAAACTGTTTTTT.